Listed below are T cell receptor beta chains from one sample, sequenced in a study of CD8+ T cells in alopecia areata. This table comes from immunoSEQ multiplex PCR, and its TCRdb copy is limited to in-frame clones, with some not included. The repertoire holds over 70,000 clones, with approximately 72% as singletons. Here the sequenced sample was CD8+ T cells sorted from blood, taken at week 24, from a patient treated with tofacitinib. All receptors derive from a human donor with alopecia areata. The CDR3 runs from the conserved cysteine through the conserved F or W. Each record gives: V gene, J gene, D gene, clone size, CDR3 protein, CDR3 DNA. The D gene is left open where the match is weak. For some rows the clone size is stated as once, few or many, or as a class when expanded; others skip it.

v_gene: TRBV4-1
j_gene: TRBJ2-5
d_gene: TRBD1
abundance: .
CDR3aa: CASSQDPTGPQETQYF
CDR3nt: TGCGCCAGCAGCCAAGATCCGACAGGGCCCCAAGAGACCCAGTACTTC

v_gene: TRBV29-1
j_gene: TRBJ1-1
d_gene: .
abundance: few
CDR3aa: CSVKAPPGEAFF
CDR3nt: TGCAGCGTTAAAGCCCCGCCGGGTGAAGCTTTCTTT

v_gene: TRBV19
j_gene: TRBJ1-4
d_gene: TRBD1
abundance: .
CDR3aa: CASSTQGATAEKLFF
CDR3nt: TGTGCCAGTAGTACCCAGGGGGCGACGGCGGAAAAACTGTTTTTT

v_gene: TRBV6-1
j_gene: TRBJ2-7
d_gene: .
abundance: once
CDR3aa: CASSEAGGSYEQYF
CDR3nt: TGTGCCAGCAGTGAAGCTGGAGGGAGTTACGAGCAGTACTTC

v_gene: TRBV7-9
j_gene: TRBJ2-5
d_gene: .
abundance: .
CDR3aa: CASSPPVADQETQYF
CDR3nt: TGTGCCAGCAGCCCCCCGGTGGCAGATCAAGAGACCCAGTACTTC

v_gene: TRBV7-9
j_gene: TRBJ2-3
d_gene: .
abundance: once
CDR3aa: CASSHPGWREDTQYF
CDR3nt: TGTGCCAGCAGCCACCCGGGGTGGCGCGAAGATACGCAGTATTTT

v_gene: TRBV30
j_gene: TRBJ2-3
d_gene: .
abundance: .
CDR3aa: CAGLRDGGADTQYF
CDR3nt: TGTGCCGGCCTAAGAGACGGCGGGGCAGATACGCAGTATTTT

v_gene: TRBV2
j_gene: TRBJ1-5
d_gene: TRBD1
abundance: .
CDR3aa: CASIQDRMGDNQPQHF
CDR3nt: TGTGCCAGCATCCAGGACAGGATGGGGGACAATCAGCCCCAGCATTTT

v_gene: TRBV4-3
j_gene: TRBJ2-2
d_gene: .
abundance: few
CDR3aa: CASSPRLTTGELFF
CDR3nt: TGCGCCAGCAGCCCCCGTTTGACCACCGGGGAGCTGTTTTTT

v_gene: TRBV25-1
j_gene: TRBJ1-1
d_gene: TRBD1
abundance: .
CDR3aa: CASSESGTGINTEAFF
CDR3nt: TGTGCCAGCAGTGAATCCGGGACAGGGATCAACACTGAAGCTTTCTTT

v_gene: TRBV19
j_gene: TRBJ2-1
d_gene: TRBD2
abundance: .
CDR3aa: CVRSPRRESYNEQFF
CDR3nt: TGTGTCAGATCCCCCCGGCGGGAGTCTTACAATGAGCAGTTCTTC

v_gene: TRBV4-3
j_gene: TRBJ1-2
d_gene: TRBD1
abundance: .
CDR3aa: CASSQDRAPGTGGGYTF
CDR3nt: TGCGCCAGCAGCCAAGATCGGGCCCCCGGGACAGGCGGAGGCTACACCTTC

v_gene: TRBV29-1
j_gene: TRBJ2-1
d_gene: TRBD1
abundance: medium-sized
CDR3aa: CSVTGTGLNEQFF
CDR3nt: TGCAGCGTGACCGGGACAGGGTTGAATGAGCAGTTCTTC

v_gene: TRBV4-1
j_gene: TRBJ1-3
d_gene: .
abundance: .
CDR3aa: CASSQGYLSSGNTIYF
CDR3nt: TGCGCCAGCAGCCAAGGTTACCTGAGCTCTGGAAACACCATATATTTT

v_gene: TRBV6-6
j_gene: TRBJ2-1
d_gene: .
abundance: few
CDR3aa: CASSYSLKQYYNEQFF
CDR3nt: TGTGCCAGCAGTTACTCGTTAAAACAGTATTACAATGAGCAGTTCTTC

v_gene: TRBV6-5
j_gene: TRBJ1-2
d_gene: .
abundance: once
CDR3aa: CASSYYGGSNYGYTF
CDR3nt: TGTGCCAGCAGTTACTATGGAGGGTCTAACTATGGCTACACCTTC

v_gene: TRBV6-4
j_gene: TRBJ2-1
d_gene: .
abundance: .
CDR3aa: CASSEGGPYNEQFF
CDR3nt: TGTGCCAGCAGTGAGGGGGGGCCTTACAATGAGCAGTTCTTC

v_gene: TRBV7-2
j_gene: TRBJ2-5
d_gene: .
abundance: .
CDR3aa: CASSFGEYQETQYF
CDR3nt: TGTGCCAGCAGCTTTGGGGAGTACCAAGAGACCCAGTACTTC

v_gene: TRBV7-2
j_gene: TRBJ2-1
d_gene: TRBD2
abundance: .
CDR3aa: CASSPPRAGGLDEQFF
CDR3nt: TGTGCCAGCAGCCCGCCGCGGGCGGGAGGGCTCGATGAGCAGTTCTTC

v_gene: TRBV27
j_gene: TRBJ2-2
d_gene: .
abundance: .
CDR3aa: CASISPGGRNTGELFF
CDR3nt: TGTGCCAGCATTTCTCCCGGGGGCCGGAACACCGGGGAGCTGTTTTTT

v_gene: TRBV2
j_gene: TRBJ2-7
d_gene: .
abundance: .
CDR3aa: CASSESASYEQYF
CDR3nt: TGTGCCAGCAGTGAATCAGCTTCCTACGAGCAGTACTTC

v_gene: TRBV7-8
j_gene: TRBJ1-2
d_gene: .
abundance: .
CDR3aa: CASSLKGTKTNYGYTF
CDR3nt: TGTGCCAGCAGCTTAAAAGGGACCAAGACTAACTATGGCTACACCTTC

v_gene: TRBV7-8
j_gene: TRBJ2-5
d_gene: TRBD2
abundance: .
CDR3aa: CASSLSGRAGETQYF
CDR3nt: TGTGCCAGCAGCTTAAGCGGGAGGGCCGGGGAGACCCAGTACTTC

v_gene: TRBV27
j_gene: TRBJ2-2
d_gene: .
abundance: .
CDR3aa: CASSLLNQYHGELFF
CDR3nt: TGTGCCAGCAGTTTATTGAACCAGTATCACGGGGAGCTGTTTTTT

v_gene: TRBV7-9
j_gene: TRBJ1-1
d_gene: .
abundance: .
CDR3aa: CASSLGVTEAFF
CDR3nt: TGTGCCAGCAGCTTAGGGGTAACTGAAGCTTTCTTT

v_gene: TRBV29-1
j_gene: TRBJ1-5
d_gene: .
abundance: .
CDR3aa: CSVGGGAGQPQHF
CDR3nt: TGCAGCGTTGGAGGCGGCGCTGGTCAGCCCCAGCATTTT

v_gene: TRBV28
j_gene: TRBJ2-3
d_gene: .
abundance: .
CDR3aa: CASSLASGTDTQYF
CDR3nt: TGTGCCAGCAGTTTAGCGTCAGGCACAGATACGCAGTATTTT

v_gene: TRBV5-4
j_gene: TRBJ2-7
d_gene: .
abundance: once
CDR3aa: CASSFWGGLEEQYF
CDR3nt: TGTGCCAGCAGCTTTTGGGGGGGCCTCGAGGAGCAGTACTTC

v_gene: TRBV27
j_gene: TRBJ2-1
d_gene: TRBD2
abundance: once
CDR3aa: CASTPGLAVGNEQFF
CDR3nt: TGTGCCAGCACCCCGGGACTAGCGGTCGGGAATGAGCAGTTCTTC

v_gene: TRBV7-3
j_gene: TRBJ2-1
d_gene: TRBD2
abundance: few
CDR3aa: CASSYTGGPGDEQFF
CDR3nt: TGTGCCAGCAGTTATACGGGAGGGCCTGGGGATGAGCAGTTCTTC

v_gene: TRBV29-1
j_gene: TRBJ1-2
d_gene: .
abundance: .
CDR3aa: CSVVPYRDGYTF
CDR3nt: TGCAGCGTTGTACCGTATCGGGATGGCTACACCTTC